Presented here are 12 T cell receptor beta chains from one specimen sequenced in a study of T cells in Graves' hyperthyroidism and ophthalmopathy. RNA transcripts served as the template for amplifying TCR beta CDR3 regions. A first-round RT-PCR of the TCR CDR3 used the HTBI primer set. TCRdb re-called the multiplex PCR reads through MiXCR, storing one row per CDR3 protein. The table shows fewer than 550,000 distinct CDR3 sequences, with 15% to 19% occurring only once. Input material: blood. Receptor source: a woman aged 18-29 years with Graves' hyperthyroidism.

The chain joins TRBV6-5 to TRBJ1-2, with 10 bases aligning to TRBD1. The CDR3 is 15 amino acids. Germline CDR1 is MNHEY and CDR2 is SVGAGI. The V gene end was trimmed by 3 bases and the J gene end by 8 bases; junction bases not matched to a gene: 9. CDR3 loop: CASSYFPTGGQGYTF. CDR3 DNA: TGTGCCAGCAGTTATTTCCCGACAGGGGGCCAGGGCTACACCTTC.

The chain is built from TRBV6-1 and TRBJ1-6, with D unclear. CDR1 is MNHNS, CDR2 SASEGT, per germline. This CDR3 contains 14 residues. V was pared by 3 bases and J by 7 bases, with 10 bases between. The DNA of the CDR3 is TGTGCCAGCAGTGAGGGAGCGAGCAATTCACCCCTCCACTTT. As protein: CASSEGASNSPLHF.

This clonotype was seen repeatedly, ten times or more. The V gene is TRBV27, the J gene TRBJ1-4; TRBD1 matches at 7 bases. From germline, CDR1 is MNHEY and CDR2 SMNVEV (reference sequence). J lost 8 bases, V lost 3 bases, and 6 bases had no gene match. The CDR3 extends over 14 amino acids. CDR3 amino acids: CASSFRDRREKLFF. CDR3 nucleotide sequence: TGTGCCAGCAGTTTCCGGGACAGAAGGGAAAAACTGTTTTTT.

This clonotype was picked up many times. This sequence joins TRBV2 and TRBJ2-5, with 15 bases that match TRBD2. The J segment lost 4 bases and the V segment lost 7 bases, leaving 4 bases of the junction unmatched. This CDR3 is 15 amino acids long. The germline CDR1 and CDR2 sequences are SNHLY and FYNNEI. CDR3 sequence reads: CASTGTSGRIETQYF. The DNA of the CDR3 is TGTGCCAGCACGGGGACTAGCGGGAGGATAGAGACCCAGTACTTC.

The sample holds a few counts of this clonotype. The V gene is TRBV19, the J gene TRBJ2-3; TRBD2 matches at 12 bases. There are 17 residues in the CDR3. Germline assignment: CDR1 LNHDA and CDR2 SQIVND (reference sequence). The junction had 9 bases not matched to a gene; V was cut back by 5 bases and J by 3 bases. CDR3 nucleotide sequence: TGTGCCAGTAGTCGGGCGGGGCTAGCGGGAGGGACAGATACGCAGTATTTT. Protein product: CASSRAGLAGGTDTQYF.

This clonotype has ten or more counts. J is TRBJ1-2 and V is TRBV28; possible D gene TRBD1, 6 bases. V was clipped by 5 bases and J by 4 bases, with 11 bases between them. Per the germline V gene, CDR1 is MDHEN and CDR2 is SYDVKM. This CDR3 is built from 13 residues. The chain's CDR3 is CASSPGTPYGYTF. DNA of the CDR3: TGTGCCAGCAGTCCCGGGACACCCTATGGCTACACCTTC.

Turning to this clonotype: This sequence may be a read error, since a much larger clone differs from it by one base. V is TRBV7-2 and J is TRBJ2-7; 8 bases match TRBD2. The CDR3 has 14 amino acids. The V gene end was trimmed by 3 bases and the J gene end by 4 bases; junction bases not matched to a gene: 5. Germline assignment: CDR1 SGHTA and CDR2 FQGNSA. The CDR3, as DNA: TGTGCCAGCAGCTTGACTGGCGGGAGGTACGAGCAGTACTTC. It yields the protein CASSLTGGRYEQYF.

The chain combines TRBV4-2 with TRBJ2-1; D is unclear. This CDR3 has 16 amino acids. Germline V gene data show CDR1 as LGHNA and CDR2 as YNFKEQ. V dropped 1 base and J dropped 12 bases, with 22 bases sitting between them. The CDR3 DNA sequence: TGTGCCAGCAGCCAAGGGCCGGCCGATCCCTCGGGTTCGCAGTTCTTC. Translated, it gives CASSQGPADPSGSQFF.

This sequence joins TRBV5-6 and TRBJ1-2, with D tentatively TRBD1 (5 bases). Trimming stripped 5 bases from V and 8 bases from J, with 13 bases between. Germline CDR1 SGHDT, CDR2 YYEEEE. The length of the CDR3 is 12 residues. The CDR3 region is CASSRTFEGYTF. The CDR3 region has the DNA TGTGCCAGCAGTCGGACATTCGAAGGCTACACCTTC.

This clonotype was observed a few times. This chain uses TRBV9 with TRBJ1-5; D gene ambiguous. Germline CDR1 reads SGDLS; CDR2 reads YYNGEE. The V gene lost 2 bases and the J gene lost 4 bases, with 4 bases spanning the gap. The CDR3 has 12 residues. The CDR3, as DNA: TGTGCCAGCAGCGTCGCTAATCAGCCCCAGCATTTT. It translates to CASSVANQPQHF.

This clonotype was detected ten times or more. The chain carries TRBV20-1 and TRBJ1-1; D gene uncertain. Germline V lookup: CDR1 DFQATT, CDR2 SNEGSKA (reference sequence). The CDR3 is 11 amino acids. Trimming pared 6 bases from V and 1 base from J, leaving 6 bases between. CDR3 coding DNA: TGCAGTGCGCCAGCGAACACTGAAGCTTTCTTT. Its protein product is CSAPANTEAFF.

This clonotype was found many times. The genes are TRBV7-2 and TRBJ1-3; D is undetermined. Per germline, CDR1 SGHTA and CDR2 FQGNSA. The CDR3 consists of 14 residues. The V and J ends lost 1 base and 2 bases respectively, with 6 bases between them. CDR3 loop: CASSLGTAGNTIYF. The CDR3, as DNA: TGTGCCAGCAGCTTAGGGACGGCTGGAAACACCATATATTTT. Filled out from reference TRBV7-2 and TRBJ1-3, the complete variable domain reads GAGVSQSPSNKVTEKGKDVELRCDPISGHTALYWYRQSLGQGLEFLIYFQGNSAPDKSGLPSDRFSAERTGGSVSTLTIQRTQQEDSAVYLCASSLGTAGNTIYFGEGSWLTVV.